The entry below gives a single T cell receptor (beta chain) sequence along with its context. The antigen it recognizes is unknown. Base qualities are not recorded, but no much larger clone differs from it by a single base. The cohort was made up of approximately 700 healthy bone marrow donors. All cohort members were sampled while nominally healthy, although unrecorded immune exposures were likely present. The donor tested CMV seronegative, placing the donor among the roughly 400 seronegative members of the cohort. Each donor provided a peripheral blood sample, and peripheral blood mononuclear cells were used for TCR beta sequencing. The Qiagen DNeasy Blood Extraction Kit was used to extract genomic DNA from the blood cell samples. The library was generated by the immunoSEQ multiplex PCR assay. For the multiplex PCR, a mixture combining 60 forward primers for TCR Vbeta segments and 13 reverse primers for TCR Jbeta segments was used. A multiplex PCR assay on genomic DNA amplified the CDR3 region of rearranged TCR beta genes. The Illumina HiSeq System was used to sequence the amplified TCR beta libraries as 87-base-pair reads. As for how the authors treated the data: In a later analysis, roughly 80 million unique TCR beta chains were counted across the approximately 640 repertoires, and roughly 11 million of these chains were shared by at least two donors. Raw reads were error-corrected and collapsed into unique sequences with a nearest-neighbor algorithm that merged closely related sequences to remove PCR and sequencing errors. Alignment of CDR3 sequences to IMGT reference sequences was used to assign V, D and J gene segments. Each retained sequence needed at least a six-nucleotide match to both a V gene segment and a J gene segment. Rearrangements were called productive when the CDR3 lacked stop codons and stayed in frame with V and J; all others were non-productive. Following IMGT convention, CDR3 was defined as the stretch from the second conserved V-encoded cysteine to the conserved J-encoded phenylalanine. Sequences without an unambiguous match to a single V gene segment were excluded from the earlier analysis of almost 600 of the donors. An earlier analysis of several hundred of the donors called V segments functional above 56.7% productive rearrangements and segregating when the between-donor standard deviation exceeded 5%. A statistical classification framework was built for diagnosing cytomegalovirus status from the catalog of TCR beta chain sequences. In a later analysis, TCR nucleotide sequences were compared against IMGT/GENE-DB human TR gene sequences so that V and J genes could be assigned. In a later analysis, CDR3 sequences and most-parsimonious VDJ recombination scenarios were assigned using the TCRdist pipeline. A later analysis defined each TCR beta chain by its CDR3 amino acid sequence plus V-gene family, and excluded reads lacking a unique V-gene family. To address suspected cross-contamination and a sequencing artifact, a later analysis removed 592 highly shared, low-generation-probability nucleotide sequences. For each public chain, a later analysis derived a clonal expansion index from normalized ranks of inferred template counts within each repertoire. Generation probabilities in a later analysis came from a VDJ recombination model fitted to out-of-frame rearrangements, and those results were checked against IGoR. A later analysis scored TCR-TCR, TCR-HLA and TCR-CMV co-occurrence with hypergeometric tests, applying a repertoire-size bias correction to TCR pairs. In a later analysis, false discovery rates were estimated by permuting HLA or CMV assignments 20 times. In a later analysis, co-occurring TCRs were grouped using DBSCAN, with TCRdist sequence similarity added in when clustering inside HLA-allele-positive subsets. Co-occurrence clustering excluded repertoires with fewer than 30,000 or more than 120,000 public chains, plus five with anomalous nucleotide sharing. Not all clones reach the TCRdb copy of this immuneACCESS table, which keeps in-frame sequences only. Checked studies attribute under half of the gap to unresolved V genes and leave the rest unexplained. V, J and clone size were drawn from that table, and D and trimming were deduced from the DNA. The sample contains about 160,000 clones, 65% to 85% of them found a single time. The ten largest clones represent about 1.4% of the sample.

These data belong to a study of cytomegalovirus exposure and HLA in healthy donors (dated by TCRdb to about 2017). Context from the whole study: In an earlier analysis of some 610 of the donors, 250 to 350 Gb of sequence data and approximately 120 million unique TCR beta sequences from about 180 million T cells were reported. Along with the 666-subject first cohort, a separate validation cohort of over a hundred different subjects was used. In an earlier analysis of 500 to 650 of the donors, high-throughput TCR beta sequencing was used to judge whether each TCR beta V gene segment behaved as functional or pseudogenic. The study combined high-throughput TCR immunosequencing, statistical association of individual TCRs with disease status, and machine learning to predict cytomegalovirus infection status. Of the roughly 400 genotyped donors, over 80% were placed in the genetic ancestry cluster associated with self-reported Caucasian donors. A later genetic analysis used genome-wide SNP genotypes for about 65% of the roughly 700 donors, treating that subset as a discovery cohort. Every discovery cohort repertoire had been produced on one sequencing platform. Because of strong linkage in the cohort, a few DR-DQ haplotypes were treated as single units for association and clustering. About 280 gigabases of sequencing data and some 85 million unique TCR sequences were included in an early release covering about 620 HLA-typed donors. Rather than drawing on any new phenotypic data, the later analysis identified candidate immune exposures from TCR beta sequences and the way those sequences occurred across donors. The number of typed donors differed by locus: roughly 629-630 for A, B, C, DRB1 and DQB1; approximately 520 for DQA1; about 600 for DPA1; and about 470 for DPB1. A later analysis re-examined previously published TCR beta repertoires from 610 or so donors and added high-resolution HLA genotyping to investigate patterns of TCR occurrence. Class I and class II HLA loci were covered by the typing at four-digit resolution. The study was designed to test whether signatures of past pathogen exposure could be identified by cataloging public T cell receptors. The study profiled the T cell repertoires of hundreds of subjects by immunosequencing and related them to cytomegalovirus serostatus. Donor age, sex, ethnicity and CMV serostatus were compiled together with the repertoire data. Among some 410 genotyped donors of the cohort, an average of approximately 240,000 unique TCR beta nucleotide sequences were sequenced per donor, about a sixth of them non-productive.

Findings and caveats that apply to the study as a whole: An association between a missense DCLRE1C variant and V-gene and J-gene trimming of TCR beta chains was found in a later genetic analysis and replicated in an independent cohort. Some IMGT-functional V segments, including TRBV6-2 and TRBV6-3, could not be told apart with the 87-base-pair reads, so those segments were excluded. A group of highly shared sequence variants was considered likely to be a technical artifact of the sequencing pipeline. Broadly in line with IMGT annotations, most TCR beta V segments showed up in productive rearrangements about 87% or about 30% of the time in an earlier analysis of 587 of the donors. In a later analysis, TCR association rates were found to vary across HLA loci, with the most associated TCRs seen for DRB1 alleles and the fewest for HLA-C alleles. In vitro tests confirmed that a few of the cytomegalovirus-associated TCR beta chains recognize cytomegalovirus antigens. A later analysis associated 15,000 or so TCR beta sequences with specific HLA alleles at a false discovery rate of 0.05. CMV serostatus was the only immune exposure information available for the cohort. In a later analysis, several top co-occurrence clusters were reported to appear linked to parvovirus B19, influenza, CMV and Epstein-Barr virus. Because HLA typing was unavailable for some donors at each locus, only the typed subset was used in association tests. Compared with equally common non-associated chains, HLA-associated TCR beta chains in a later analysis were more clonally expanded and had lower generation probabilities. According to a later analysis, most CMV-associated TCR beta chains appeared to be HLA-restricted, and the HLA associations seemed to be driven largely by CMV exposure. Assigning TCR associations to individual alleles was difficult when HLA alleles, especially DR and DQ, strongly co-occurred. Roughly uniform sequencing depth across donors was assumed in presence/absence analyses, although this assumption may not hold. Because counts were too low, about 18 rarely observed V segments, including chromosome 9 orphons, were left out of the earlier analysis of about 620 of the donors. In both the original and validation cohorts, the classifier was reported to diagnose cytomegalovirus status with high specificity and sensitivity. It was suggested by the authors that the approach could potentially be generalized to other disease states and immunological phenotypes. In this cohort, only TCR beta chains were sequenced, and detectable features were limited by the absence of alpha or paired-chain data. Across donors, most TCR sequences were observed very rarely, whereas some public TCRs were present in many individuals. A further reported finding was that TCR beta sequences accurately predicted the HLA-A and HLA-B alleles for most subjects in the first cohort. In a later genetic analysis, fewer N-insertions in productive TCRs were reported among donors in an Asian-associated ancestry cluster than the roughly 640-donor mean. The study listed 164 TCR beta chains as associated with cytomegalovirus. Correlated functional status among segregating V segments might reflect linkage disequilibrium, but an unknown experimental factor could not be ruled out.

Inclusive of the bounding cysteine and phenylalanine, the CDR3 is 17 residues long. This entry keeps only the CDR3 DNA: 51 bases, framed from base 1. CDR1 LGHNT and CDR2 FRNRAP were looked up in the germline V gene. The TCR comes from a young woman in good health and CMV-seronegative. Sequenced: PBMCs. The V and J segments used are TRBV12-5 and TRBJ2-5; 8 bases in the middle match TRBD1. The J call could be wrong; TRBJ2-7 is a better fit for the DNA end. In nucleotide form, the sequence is TGTGCTAGTGGTTTGGCCCTATCCGGGACAGGCATCTACGAGCAGTACTTC. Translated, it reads CASGLALSGTGIYEQYF.